This TCR beta chain was recovered during a study of graft-versus-host responses after intestinal transplantation. Study information: Every recipient had anti-thymocyte globulin induction and 2 to 4 years of tacrolimus plus steroids.

Data came from immunoSEQ multiplex PCR; TCRdb stores just in-frame clones and leaves some out. The sample lists over 75,000 clones; 88% were seen once. Study-level results: Researchers found GvH clones in recipient marrow, and some showed up first in ileum or blood.

Details on this clone: Its specificity is unknown.

Trimming cost V 6 bases and J 4 bases; bases outside gene matches: 2. CDR3 length equals 13 residues. CDR1 SNHLY and CDR2 FYNNEI come from the germline V gene. Material: unstimulated CD4+ T cells sorted from spleen or lymph node cells, obtained before transplant. The sequence was collected from a human donor who was the organ donor for an intestinal transplant. The V and J genes are TRBV2 and TRBJ1-2; 10 bases fit TRBD1. CDR3 protein: CASRGQGFYGYTF. The CDR3 nucleotides read TGTGCCAGCAGGGGACAGGGGTTCTATGGCTACACCTTC.